Below, 21 T cell receptor beta chains from the same sample are listed, as sequenced in a study of beta chain features in type 1 diabetes. Overall study results and limits: TCRB CDR3 length was moderately but significantly reduced in all four CD4+ subsets of Type 1 diabetes patients.

For these TCRs, the target antigens are not known. The whole isolated RNA underwent reverse transcription, so sequencing captured expressed TCRB transcripts. Measured with immunoSEQ multiplex PCR; TCRdb has only the in-frame clones, and not every one. The table includes about 160,000 clones, about a tenth detected once. The sample taken for sequencing was central memory CD4+ T cells from blood. Every receptor here comes from a young man with type 1 diabetes.

The genes are TRBV7-2 and TRBJ2-7; 9 bases match TRBD2. This CDR3 region has 14 residues. V dropped 3 bases and J dropped 1; count of bases not matched to a gene: 1. Germline V lookup: CDR1 SGHTA, CDR2 FQGNSA. CDR3 DNA sequence: TGTGCCAGCAGCTTGACTAGCGGATCCTACGAGCAGTACTTC. Translated, it gives CASSLTSGSYEQYF.

The rearrangement uses TRBV15 and TRBJ2-1; 9 bases line up with TRBD2. Trimming removed 1 base from V and 7 bases from J; junction bases left unmatched: 5. The CDR3 is 15 residues long. Germline V lookup: CDR1 LNHNV, CDR2 YYDKDF (reference sequence). CDR3: CATSRGDAGGNEQFF. DNA for the CDR3: TGTGCCACCAGCAGAGGGGACGCGGGAGGGAATGAGCAGTTCTTC.

This clone was seen a few times. The V and J genes are TRBV5-4 and TRBJ2-1, with D perhaps TRBD2 (6 bases). This CDR3 is built from 15 residues. V gave up 0 bases and J gave up 4 bases, with 11 bases separating them. Germline loops: CDR1 SGHNT, CDR2 YYREEE (reference sequence). The CDR3 loop reads CASSLASLAYNEQFF. The CDR3, as DNA: TGTGCCAGCAGCTTGGCCAGCCTAGCGTACAATGAGCAGTTCTTC.

The J gene is TRBJ1-4, the V gene TRBV7-2; D is ambiguous. The CDR3 contains 14 residues. V was pared by 3 bases and J by 8 bases, with 13 bases between. Per germline, CDR1 SGHTA and CDR2 FQGNSA. CDR3: CASSFRPAGEKLFF. The CDR3 nucleotides are TGTGCCAGCAGCTTCCGACCTGCGGGGGAAAAACTGTTTTTT.

The J gene is TRBJ2-7, the V gene TRBV10-3; 8 bases are a match to TRBD2. This CDR3 has 13 amino acids. Germline CDR1 ENHRY, CDR2 SYGVKD. V shed 11 bases and J 5 bases; nucleotides not matched to a gene: 11. The CDR3 DNA follows: TGTGCCGCGAATCCAAGCGGGAGCGACGAGCAGTACTTC. Its translation: CAANPSGSDEQYF.

This clone was counted between two and nine times. V is TRBV5-6 and J is TRBJ2-7, with a tentative D call TRBD1 (6 bases). The V end was cut by 4 bases, the J end by 6 bases, with 20 bases between. The CDR3 is 15 amino acids. Germline V lookup: CDR1 SGHDT, CDR2 YYEEEE. The CDR3 bases are TGTGCCAGCAGCCCTGGAATGACAGGTCGGCCCGAGCAGTACTTC. Its translation: CASSPGMTGRPEQYF.

V usage is TRBV5-1 and J usage is TRBJ1-2; a possible D gene is TRBD1 (5 bases). This CDR3 spans 15 amino acids. Germline V gene sequence: CDR1 SGHRS, CDR2 YFSETQ. V was pared by 4 bases and J by 4 bases, with 17 bases between. In DNA form, the CDR3 reads TGCGCCAGCAGCCCAACCTCAGACAGTAGCTATGGCTACACCTTC. Amino acid sequence: CASSPTSDSSYGYTF.

The CDR3 protein is CASVRTSGLPNEQFF. CDR3 coding DNA: TGTGCCAGTGTCAGGACTAGCGGTCTTCCCAATGAGCAGTTCTTC. This sequence joins TRBV19 and TRBJ2-1; TRBD2 agrees at 10 bases. V was pared by 8 bases and J by 6 bases, with 10 bases of the junction left unmatched. The germline gives CDR1 LNHDA, CDR2 SQIVND (reference sequence). The CDR3 contains 15 residues.

This clone was counted a few times. The sample carries other DNA sequences with the same CDR3. The chain joins TRBV18 to TRBJ2-7; D is ambiguous. Germline loops: CDR1 KGHSH, CDR2 LQKENI. Deletions cut 3 bases from V and 0 bases from J, with 6 bases between. The CDR3 is 13 amino acids. For the CDR3, the DNA is TGTGCCAGCTCACCTACAAGCTCCTACGAGCAGTACTTC. As protein: CASSPTSSYEQYF.

CDR3 amino acids: CASSYTSGRDNEQFF. Written as DNA, the CDR3 is TGTGCCAGCAGTTACACCAGCGGGAGGGACAATGAGCAGTTCTTC. The chain uses TRBV6-6 and TRBJ2-1; 10 bases line up with TRBD2. CDR1 and CDR2 from the germline V gene are MNHNY and SVGAGI (reference sequence). The CDR3 length is 15 residues. V lost 2 bases to trimming and J lost 5 bases; unmatched junction nucleotides: 3.

The rearrangement uses TRBV10-3 and TRBJ2-2; D remains ambiguous. The CDR3 runs 12 residues. Trimming took off 2 bases at V and 6 bases at J, with 4 bases between the two ends. Germline-derived CDR1 and CDR2 are ENHRY and SYGVKD. The CDR3 coding sequence is TGTGCCATCAGTGAGGGGCCCGGGGAGCTGTTTTTT. As protein: CAISEGPGELFF.

For this clone: Other DNA sequences from this sample encode an identical CDR3 as well. The chain employs TRBV2 and TRBJ1-5, with unresolved D. Trimming left V 6 bases short and J 1 base short, with 7 bases between. Germline V gene sequence: CDR1 SNHLY, CDR2 FYNNEI. The CDR3 length is 13 residues. Written as DNA, the CDR3 is TGTGCCAGCAGGGGCGAAAGCAATCAGCCCCAGCATTTT. Its protein is CASRGESNQPQHF.

This clone was seen only a few times. The rearrangement links TRBV7-2 to TRBJ2-5; the match to TRBD2 covers 9 bases. The end of the DNA fits TRBJ2-7 better, so the J call may be wrong. The germline V gene has CDR1 SGHTA and CDR2 FQGNSA. The CDR3 runs to 13 residues. For the CDR3, the DNA is TGTGCCAGCATGGCGGGAGGGCGGTACGAGCAGTACTTC. It specifies CASMAGGRYEQYF.

V and J are TRBV28 and TRBJ2-7, with 7 bases aligning to TRBD1. Trimming at V came to 4 bases and at J to 2 bases, leaving 8 bases not matched to a gene. The V gene's germline CDR1 is MDHEN and CDR2 SYDVKM. The CDR3 loop spans 15 amino acids. The CDR3, as DNA: TGTGCCAGCAGTTCCGCCGGGACAGCCGCCTACGAGCAGTACTTC. Translation: CASSSAGTAAYEQYF.

CDR3 sequence: CASSSSGQGIYHEQYF. In DNA, the CDR3 is TGTGCCAGCAGTTCCTCGGGCCAGGGTATCTACCACGAGCAGTACTTC. V and J are TRBV28 and TRBJ2-7, with a tentative D call TRBD1 (5 bases). The germline gives CDR1 MDHEN, CDR2 SYDVKM. Trimming left V 4 bases short and J 5 bases short, with 21 bases between. This CDR3 region has 16 residues.

The rearrangement links TRBV7-3 to TRBJ2-1; D remains ambiguous. Between the trimmed V and J ends, which lost 0 bases and 0 bases, there was a span of 6 bases. The germline V gene encodes CDR1 SGHTA and CDR2 FQGTGA. This CDR3 has 15 amino acids. CDR3 DNA: TGTGCCAGCAGCTTAACCGGTAGCTCCTACAATGAGCAGTTCTTC. Its translation: CASSLTGSSYNEQFF.

This clone has just a few counts. The V and J genes are TRBV5-5 and TRBJ2-1; TRBD2 is a possible D gene (5 bases). The germline V and J ends were trimmed by 2 bases and 12 bases, with 12 bases remaining between them. This CDR3 is built from 12 residues. The germline V gene encodes CDR1 SGHKS and CDR2 YYEKEE (reference sequence). CDR3 bases: TGTGCCAGCAGCTTTTATGAGGGTAGGCAGTTCTTC. Encoded protein: CASSFYEGRQFF.

This clone occurred a few times. The genes are TRBV6-5 and TRBJ2-2; 9 bases align to TRBD1. The CDR3 is 15 residues long. From germline, CDR1 is MNHEY and CDR2 SVGAGI. The V and J ends lost 5 bases and 6 bases, in that order; junction bases with no gene match: 7. The CDR3 protein is CASSRKRQGAGELFF. The CDR3 bases are TGTGCCAGCAGTCGGAAGAGACAGGGGGCCGGGGAGCTGTTTTTT.

The rearrangement links TRBV28 to TRBJ2-7; D uncertain. This CDR3 contains 15 residues. V dropped 6 bases and J dropped 0 bases, with 15 bases sitting between them. Germline CDR1 and CDR2: MDHEN and SYDVKM. The CDR3 DNA is TGTGCCAGCAGCTCATCAATCCCACTCTCCTACGAGCAGTACTTC. Protein product: CASSSSIPLSYEQYF. The full variable domain, completed using reference TRBV28 and TRBJ2-7, is DVKVTQSSRYLVKRTGEKVFLECVQDMDHENMFWYRQDPGLGLRLIYFSYDVKMKEKGDIPEGYSVSREKKERFSLILESASTNQTSMYLCASSSSIPLSYEQYFGPGTRLTVT.

The V gene is TRBV10-3, the J gene TRBJ2-3, with D possibly matching TRBD2 (6 bases). CDR1 is ENHRY, CDR2 SYGVKD, per germline. Trimming shortened V by 11 bases and J by 6 bases, and 12 bases separated the two germline ends. This CDR3 has 11 amino acids. Here the CDR3 DNA reads TGTGCCGTCGGAGGGCCGGATACGCAGTATTTT. Protein: CAVGGPDTQYF.

Here the CDR3 DNA reads TGTGCCAGCAGTAGAGAGACTAGCGGGACAGAGACCCAGTACTTC. It translates to CASSRETSGTETQYF. The chain joins TRBV2 to TRBJ2-5; the match to TRBD2 covers 11 bases. This CDR3 has 15 amino acids. Trimming at V came to 5 bases and at J to 4 bases, leaving 6 bases not matched to a gene. CDR1 and CDR2 from the germline V gene are SNHLY and FYNNEI.